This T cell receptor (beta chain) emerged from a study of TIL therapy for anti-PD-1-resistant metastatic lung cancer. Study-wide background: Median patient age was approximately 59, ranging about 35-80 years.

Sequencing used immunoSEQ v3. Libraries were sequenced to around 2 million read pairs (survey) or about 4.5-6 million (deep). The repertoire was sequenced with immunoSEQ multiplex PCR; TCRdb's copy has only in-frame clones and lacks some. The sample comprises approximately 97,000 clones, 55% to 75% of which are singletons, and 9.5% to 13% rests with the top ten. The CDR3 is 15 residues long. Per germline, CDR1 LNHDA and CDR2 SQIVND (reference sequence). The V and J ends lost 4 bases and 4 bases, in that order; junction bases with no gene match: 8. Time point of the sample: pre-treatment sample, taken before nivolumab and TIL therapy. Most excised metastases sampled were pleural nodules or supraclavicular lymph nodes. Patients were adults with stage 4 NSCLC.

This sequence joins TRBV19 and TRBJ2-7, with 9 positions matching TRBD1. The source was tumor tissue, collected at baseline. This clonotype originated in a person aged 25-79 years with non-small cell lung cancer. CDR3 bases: TGTGCCAGTAGTACCGGGACAGGGTTCGTGTACGAGCAGTACTTC. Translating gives CASSTGTGFVYEQYF.